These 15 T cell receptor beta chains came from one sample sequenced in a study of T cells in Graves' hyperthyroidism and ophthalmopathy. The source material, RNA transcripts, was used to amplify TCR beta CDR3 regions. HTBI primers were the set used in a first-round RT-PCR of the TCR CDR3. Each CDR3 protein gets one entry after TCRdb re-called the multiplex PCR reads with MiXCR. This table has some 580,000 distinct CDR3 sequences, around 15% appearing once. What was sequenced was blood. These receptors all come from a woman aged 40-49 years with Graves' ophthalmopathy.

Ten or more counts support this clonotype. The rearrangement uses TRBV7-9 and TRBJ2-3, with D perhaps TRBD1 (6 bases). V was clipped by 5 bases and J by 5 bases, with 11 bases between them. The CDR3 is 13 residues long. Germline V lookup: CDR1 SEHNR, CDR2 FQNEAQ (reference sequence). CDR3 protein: CASSRPGVDTQYF. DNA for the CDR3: TGTGCCAGCAGCCGACCAGGGGTAGATACGCAGTATTTT.

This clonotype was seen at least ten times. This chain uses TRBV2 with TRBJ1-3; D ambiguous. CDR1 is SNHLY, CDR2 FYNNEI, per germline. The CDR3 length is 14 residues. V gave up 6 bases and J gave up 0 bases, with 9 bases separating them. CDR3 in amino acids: CASRQQFSGNTIYF. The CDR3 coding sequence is TGTGCCAGCAGGCAACAGTTCTCTGGAAACACCATATATTTT.

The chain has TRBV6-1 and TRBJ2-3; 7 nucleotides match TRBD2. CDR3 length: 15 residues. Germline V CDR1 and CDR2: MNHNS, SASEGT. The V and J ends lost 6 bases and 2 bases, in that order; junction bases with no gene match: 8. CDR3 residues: CASRGGLAATDTQYF. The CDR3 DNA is TGTGCCAGCAGAGGAGGGCTAGCGGCCACAGATACGCAGTATTTT.

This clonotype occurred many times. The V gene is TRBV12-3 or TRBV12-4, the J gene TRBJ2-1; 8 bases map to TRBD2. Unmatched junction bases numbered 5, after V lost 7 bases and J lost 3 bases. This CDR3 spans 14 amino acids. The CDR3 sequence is CASKTGLGYNEQFF. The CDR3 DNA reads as TGTGCCAGCAAGACGGGACTAGGCTACAATGAGCAGTTCTTC.

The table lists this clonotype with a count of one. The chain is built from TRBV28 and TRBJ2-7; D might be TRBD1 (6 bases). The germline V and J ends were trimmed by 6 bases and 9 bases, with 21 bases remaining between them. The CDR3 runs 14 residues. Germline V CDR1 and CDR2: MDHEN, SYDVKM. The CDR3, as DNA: TGTGCCAGCAGCCTCTCAGGGGACCTAAACGGGCAGTACTTC. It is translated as CASSLSGDLNGQYF.

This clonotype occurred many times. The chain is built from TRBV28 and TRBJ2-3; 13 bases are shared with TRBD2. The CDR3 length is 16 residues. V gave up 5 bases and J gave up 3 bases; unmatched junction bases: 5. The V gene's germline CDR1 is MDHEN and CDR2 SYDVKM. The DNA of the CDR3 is TGTGCCAGCAGTAAGACTAGCGGGAGGTTAACAGATACGCAGTATTTT. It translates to CASSKTSGRLTDTQYF.

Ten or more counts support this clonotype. CDR3 DNA: TGTGCCAGCAGCCCCCGTGGGGAGACCCAGTACTTC. Amino acids: CASSPRGETQYF. This chain joins TRBV18 and TRBJ2-5, with D unresolved. Trimming shortened V by 8 bases and J by 5 bases, and 12 bases separated the two germline ends. The CDR3 extends over 12 amino acids. Germline V lookup: CDR1 KGHSH, CDR2 LQKENI.

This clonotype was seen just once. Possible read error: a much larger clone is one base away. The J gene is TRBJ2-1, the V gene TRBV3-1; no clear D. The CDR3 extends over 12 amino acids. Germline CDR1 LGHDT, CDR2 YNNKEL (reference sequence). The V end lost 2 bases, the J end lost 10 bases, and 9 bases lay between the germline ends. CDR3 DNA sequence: TGTGCCAGCAGCCAATGGGCTCAAGAGCAGTTCTTC. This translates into CASSQWAQEQFF.

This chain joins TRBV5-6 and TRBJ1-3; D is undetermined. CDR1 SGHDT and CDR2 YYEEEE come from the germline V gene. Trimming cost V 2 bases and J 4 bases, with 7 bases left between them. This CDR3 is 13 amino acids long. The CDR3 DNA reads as TGTGCCAGCAGCTTCCGGGGAGGAAACACCATATATTTT. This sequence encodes CASSFRGGNTIYF.

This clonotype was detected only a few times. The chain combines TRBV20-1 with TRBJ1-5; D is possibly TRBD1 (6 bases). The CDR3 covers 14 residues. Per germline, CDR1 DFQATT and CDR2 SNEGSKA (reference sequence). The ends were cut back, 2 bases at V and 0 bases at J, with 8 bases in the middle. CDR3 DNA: TGCAGTGCTAGAACAGGGTTTAGCAATCAGCCCCAGCATTTT. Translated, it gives CSARTGFSNQPQHF.

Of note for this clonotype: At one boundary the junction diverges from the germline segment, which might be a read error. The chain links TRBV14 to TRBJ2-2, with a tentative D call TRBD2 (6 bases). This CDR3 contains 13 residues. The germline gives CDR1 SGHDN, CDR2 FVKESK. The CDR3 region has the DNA TGTGCCAGCAGCCAAGGACGGGCCGGGGGGCTGTTTTTT. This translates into CASSQGRAGGLFF. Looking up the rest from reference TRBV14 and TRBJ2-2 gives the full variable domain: EAGVTQFPSHSVIEKGQTVTLRCDPISGHDNLYWYRRVMGKEIKFLLHFVKESKQDESGMPNNRFLAERTGGTYSTLKVQPAELEDSGVYFCASSQGRAGGLFFGEGSRLTVL.

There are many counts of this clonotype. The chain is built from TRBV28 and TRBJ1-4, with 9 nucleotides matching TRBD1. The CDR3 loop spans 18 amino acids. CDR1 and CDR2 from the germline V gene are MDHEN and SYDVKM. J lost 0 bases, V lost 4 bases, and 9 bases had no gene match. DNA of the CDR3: TGTGCCAGCAGTTGGGGCTGGACAGGGGCATCAACTAATGAAAAACTGTTTTTT. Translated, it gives CASSWGWTGASTNEKLFF.

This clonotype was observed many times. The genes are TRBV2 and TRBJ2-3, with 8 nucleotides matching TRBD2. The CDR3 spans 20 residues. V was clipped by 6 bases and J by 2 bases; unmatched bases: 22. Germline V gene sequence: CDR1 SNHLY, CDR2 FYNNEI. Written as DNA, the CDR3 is TGTGCCAGCAGGAAGGTCTGGGGCACAGTCTGGCGGGAGGCCACAGATACGCAGTATTTT. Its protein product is CASRKVWGTVWREATDTQYF.

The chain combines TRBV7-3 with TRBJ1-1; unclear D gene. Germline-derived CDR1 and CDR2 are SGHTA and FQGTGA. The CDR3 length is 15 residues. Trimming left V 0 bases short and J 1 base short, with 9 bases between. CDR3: CASSLTQVGNTEAFF. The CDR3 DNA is TGTGCCAGCAGCTTAACCCAGGTCGGGAACACTGAAGCTTTCTTT.

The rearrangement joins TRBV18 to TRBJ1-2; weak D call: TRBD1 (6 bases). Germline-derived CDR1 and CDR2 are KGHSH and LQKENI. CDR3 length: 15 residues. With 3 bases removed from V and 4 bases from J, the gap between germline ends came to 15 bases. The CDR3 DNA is TGTGCCAGCTCACCCTCACAGGGAGGGGGCTATGGCTACACCTTC. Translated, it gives CASSPSQGGGYGYTF.